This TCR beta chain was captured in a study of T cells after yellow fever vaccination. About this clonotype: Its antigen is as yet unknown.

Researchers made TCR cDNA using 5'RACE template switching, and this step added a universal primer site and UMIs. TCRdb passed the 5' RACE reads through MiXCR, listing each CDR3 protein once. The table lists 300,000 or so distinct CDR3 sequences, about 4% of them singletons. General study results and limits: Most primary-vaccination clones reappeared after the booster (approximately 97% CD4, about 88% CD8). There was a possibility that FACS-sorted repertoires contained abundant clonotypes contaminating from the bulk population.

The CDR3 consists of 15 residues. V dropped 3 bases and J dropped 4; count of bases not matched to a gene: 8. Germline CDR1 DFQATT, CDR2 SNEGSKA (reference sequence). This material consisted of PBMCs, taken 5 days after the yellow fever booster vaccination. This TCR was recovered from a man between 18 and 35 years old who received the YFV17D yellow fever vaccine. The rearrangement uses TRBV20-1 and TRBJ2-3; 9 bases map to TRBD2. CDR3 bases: TGCAGTGCTAGGAACCCGGCTAGCGGGGCAGATACGCAGTATTTT. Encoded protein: CSARNPASGADTQYF.